Listed below are T cell receptor beta chains from one sample, sequenced in a study of CD8+ T cells in alopecia areata. The repertoire was sequenced with immunoSEQ multiplex PCR; TCRdb's copy has only in-frame clones and lacks some. Among 150,000 to 200,000 clones listed, approximately 50% were seen once. The specimen comprised CD8+ T cells sorted from blood, sampled at week 52, from a patient treated with tofacitinib. Receptors were obtained from a human donor with alopecia areata. CDR3s leave out the opening cysteine and the closing phenylalanine or tryptophan. D genes are given only for firm matches.

V: TRBV4-1
J: TRBJ2-3
D: TRBD2
CDR3: ASSQDGVAGETDTQY

V: TRBV30
J: TRBJ1-2
D: TRBD1
CDR3: AWSGDRDGGYT

V: TRBV29-1
J: TRBJ2-1
D: TRBD1
CDR3: SVEGDRDYNEQF

V: TRBV6-4
J: TRBJ2-1
D: TRBD2
CDR3: ASSYGTSGGNEQF

V: TRBV15
J: TRBJ2-2
D: NA
CDR3: ATSRGRVGANTGELF

V: TRBV30
J: TRBJ1-1
D: NA
CDR3: AWSVLTEAF

V: TRBV5-6
J: TRBJ2-1
D: NA
CDR3: ASNLQGGEQF

V: TRBV9
J: TRBJ2-5
D: NA
CDR3: ASRGQSETQY

V: TRBV6-6
J: TRBJ1-2
D: TRBD1
CDR3: ASSNRDSLANYGYT

V: TRBV9
J: TRBJ1-1
D: NA
CDR3: ASSPGGNTEAF

V: TRBV6-5
J: TRBJ1-1
D: NA
CDR3: ASSPAAGHTEAF

V: TRBV10-3
J: TRBJ1-6
D: NA
CDR3: ATQGGGSIDSPLH

V: TRBV27
J: TRBJ2-5
D: TRBD1
CDR3: ASSPRGETQY

V: TRBV18
J: TRBJ1-1
D: NA
CDR3: ASSPVGGRGEAF

V: TRBV5-4
J: TRBJ2-7
D: NA
CDR3: ASSQITVFGTPASYEQY

V: TRBV9
J: TRBJ1-1
D: TRBD1
CDR3: ASSPLRTGNTEAF

V: TRBV7-9
J: TRBJ2-1
D: NA
CDR3: ASSLDRPLNEQF